These 26 T cell receptor beta chains were all obtained from the same sample, sequenced in a study of blood T cell repertoires in COVID-19. Some clones are missing from TCRdb's copy, which holds only in-frame ones; the method was immunoSEQ multiplex PCR. The sample consists of 140,000 or so clones, roughly 84% of them appearing once. Sequencing was carried out using peripheral blood. The receptors were gathered from a young man with COVID-19, enrolled during active disease.

This clone was counted between two and nine times. The germline gene is not matched at one end of the junction; a read error may be the cause. The CDR3 region has the DNA TGTGCTAGCAGCTTATATTCTGGGACAGGAACCAACCTACAGTACTTC. Amino acid sequence: CASSLYSGTGTNLQYF. The chain links TRBV7-7 to TRBJ2-4, with 8 nucleotides matching TRBD1. The CDR3 contains 16 residues. Germline values: CDR1 SSHAT, CDR2 FNYEAQ (reference sequence).

The chain combines TRBV29-1 with TRBJ2-1; 8 nucleotides match TRBD2. Germline CDR1 and CDR2: SQVTM and ANQGSEA. This CDR3 has 15 residues. V dropped 6 bases and J dropped 4; count of bases not matched to a gene: 11. CDR3 nucleotide sequence: TGCAGCGTCGGCGGGGCGGGAGGAACTTACAATGAGCAGTTCTTC. Amino acids: CSVGGAGGTYNEQFF.

The chain employs TRBV9 and TRBJ1-4, with D perhaps matching TRBD1 (6 bases). This CDR3 contains 18 residues. CDR1 SGDLS and CDR2 YYNGEE come from the germline V gene. Trimming removed 0 bases from V and 0 bases from J, with 15 bases in between. The CDR3 spells CASSVGVGAGATNEKLFF. CDR3 nucleotides: TGTGCCAGCAGCGTAGGGGTGGGGGCCGGTGCAACTAATGAAAAACTGTTTTTT.

The chain links TRBV7-9 to TRBJ2-5; D ambiguous. Trimming shortened V by 1 base and J by 5 bases, and 11 bases separated the two germline ends. This CDR3 is 14 amino acids long. From germline, CDR1 is SEHNR and CDR2 FQNEAQ (reference sequence). CDR3 amino acids: CASSLDSGWETQYF. In DNA, the CDR3 is TGTGCCAGCAGCTTAGACTCCGGGTGGGAGACCCAGTACTTC.

The CDR3: CASRTLRQSSYEQYF. The CDR3 DNA is TGTGCCAGCAGGACTCTCAGACAGAGCTCCTACGAGCAGTACTTC. This rearrangement joins TRBV11-2 to TRBJ2-7; weak D call: TRBD1 (5 bases). CDR1 SGHAT and CDR2 FQNNGV come from the germline V gene. This CDR3 comprises 15 residues. V lost 6 bases to trimming and J lost 0 bases, with 15 bases between them.

This chain uses TRBV2 with TRBJ2-5; D perhaps matches TRBD2 (6 bases). CDR3 length equals 15 residues. CDR1 is SNHLY and CDR2 is FYNNEI in the germline V gene. V lost 2 bases, J lost 3 bases, and 13 bases lay in between. The CDR3 sequence is CASSESRGRKETQYF. The CDR3 DNA follows: TGTGCCAGCAGTGAAAGTAGAGGGAGGAAAGAGACCCAGTACTTC.

This chain uses TRBV6-1 with TRBJ2-7, with TRBD2 identical over 8 bases. Trimming cost V 8 bases and J 6 bases; bases outside gene matches: 9. Germline V gene data show CDR1 as MNHNS and CDR2 as SASEGT. The CDR3 runs to 13 residues. The CDR3 loop is CASDAAGAGEQYF. DNA for the CDR3: TGTGCCAGCGACGCAGCGGGGGCCGGCGAGCAGTACTTC.

The genes are TRBV6-2 or TRBV6-3 and TRBJ1-6; 11 bases map to TRBD1. The trim removed 2 bases at V and 6 bases at J, leaving 3 bases unmatched. Germline-derived CDR1 and CDR2 are MNHEY and SVGEGT. The CDR3 consists of 16 residues. The CDR3 reads CASSYEDRGPNSPLHF. The CDR3 region has the DNA TGTGCCAGCAGTTACGAGGACAGGGGGCCTAATTCACCCCTCCACTTT.

V usage is TRBV19 and J usage is TRBJ2-1, with 8 bases matching TRBD2. V was clipped by 6 bases and J by 7 bases; unmatched bases: 8. CDR1 and CDR2 (germline): LNHDA, SQIVND (reference sequence). The CDR3 has 14 amino acids. In DNA form, the CDR3 reads TGTGCCAGTAGCGGGAGGGCCGGTGGGAATGAGCAGTTCTTC. Translated: CASSGRAGGNEQFF. Full variable domain (missing parts from reference TRBV19 and TRBJ2-1): DGGITQSPKYLFRKEGQNVTLSCEQNLNHDAMYWYRQDPGQGLRLIYYSQIVNDFQKGDIAEGYSVSREKKESFPLTVTSAQKNPTAFYLCASSGRAGGNEQFFGPGTRLTVL.

The V and J genes are TRBV6-1 and TRBJ2-4, with a tentative D call TRBD1 (6 bases). Germline loops: CDR1 MNHNS, CDR2 SASEGT. V shed 1 base and J shed 0 bases, with 13 bases lying between them. The CDR3 runs to 17 residues. The CDR3 here is CASSEESTGLAKNIQYF. The CDR3 nucleotides are TGTGCCAGCAGTGAAGAATCGACAGGACTAGCCAAAAACATTCAGTACTTC.

This clone was observed once. This chain uses TRBV7-3 with TRBJ2-7, with 14 nucleotides matching TRBD2. This CDR3 has 20 amino acids. Germline V gives CDR1 SGHTA, CDR2 FQGTGA. The V gene end was trimmed by 5 bases and the J gene end by 3 bases; junction bases not matched to a gene: 18. The CDR3 DNA reads as TGTGCCAGCAGCCAAGGCGGGTTATTAAGACTAGCGGGAGGGATCTACGAGCAGTACTTC. Residues: CASSQGGLLRLAGGIYEQYF. The complete variable domain, with remaining parts taken from reference TRBV7-3 and TRBJ2-7, reads GAGVSQTPSNKVTEKGKYVELRCDPISGHTALYWYRQSLGQGPEFLIYFQGTGAADDSGLPNDRFFAVRPEGSVSTLKIQRTERGDSAVYLCASSQGGLLRLAGGIYEQYFGPGTRLTVT.

J is TRBJ2-7 and V is TRBV5-1; D is ambiguous. Germline V CDR1 and CDR2: SGHRS, YFSETQ. This CDR3 is built from 12 residues. The V end lost 5 bases, the J end lost 1 base, and 7 bases lay between the germline ends. The CDR3 region has the DNA TGCGCCAGCAGTCAACAATCCTACGAGCAGTACTTC. This sequence encodes CASSQQSYEQYF.

This chain joins TRBV5-6 and TRBJ2-4; D possibly corresponds to TRBD1 (5 bases). CDR3 size: 15 residues. The germline gives CDR1 SGHDT, CDR2 YYEEEE. Trimming stripped 6 bases from V and 0 bases from J, with 13 bases between. The CDR3 DNA reads as TGTGCCAGCAACGACAGATCCCTAGCCAAAAACATTCAGTACTTC. Translation: CASNDRSLAKNIQYF.

The V gene is TRBV28, the J gene TRBJ1-2; TRBD1 matches 10 bases. This CDR3 has 14 residues. V was pared by 6 bases and J by 4 bases, with 5 bases of the junction left unmatched. Looked up from germline, CDR1 is MDHEN and CDR2 is SYDVKM. The CDR3 spells CASRMTGGIYGYTF. The CDR3 DNA is TGTGCCAGCAGGATGACAGGGGGCATCTATGGCTACACCTTC.

The V call is TRBV11-3, the J call TRBJ2-1; maybe TRBD1 (5 bases). V was pared by 5 bases and J by 3 bases, with 11 bases between. Germline lookup yields CDR1 SGHNT and CDR2 YENEEA. This CDR3 is 14 amino acids long. Here the CDR3 reads CASSPPDNYNEQFF. CDR3 sequence (DNA): TGTGCCAGCAGCCCTCCGGACAACTACAATGAGCAGTTCTTC.

The chain is built from TRBV24-1 and TRBJ2-1; D call uncertain. Trimming removed 10 bases at V and 3 bases at J, with 6 bases between. CDR3 length: 11 residues. Germline V gene data show CDR1 as KGHDR and CDR2 as SFDVKD. In DNA, the CDR3 is TGTGCCACAAACAACTACAATGAGCAGTTCTTC. Its protein product is CATNNYNEQFF.

The chain couples TRBV1 to TRBJ2-4; the D segment call TRBD1 is taken from the table without a DNA check. TRBV1 counts as a pseudogene. The length of the CDR3 is 18 residues. The CDR3 nucleotides read TGCACCAGCGTTCCGGGACACCGAATAAGAGGGGCCAAAAACATTCAGTACTTC. It specifies CTSVPGHRIRGAKNIQYF.

The chain is built from TRBV3-1 (or the pseudogene TRBV3-2) and TRBJ1-5, with TRBD1 identical over 10 bases. J lost 3 bases, V lost 1 base, and 3 bases had no gene match. The length of the CDR3 is 16 residues. CDR1 and CDR2 from the germline V gene are LGHDT and YNNKEL (reference sequence). CDR3 in amino acids: CASSQAGTGDNQPQHF. CDR3 coding DNA: TGTGCCAGCAGCCAAGCCGGGACAGGGGACAATCAGCCCCAGCATTTT.

V and J are TRBV4-3 and TRBJ2-5; a weak D match, TRBD2 (6 bases). This CDR3 region has 15 residues. Trimming took 1 base from V and 5 from J, leaving 14 bases between them. Germline V lookup: CDR1 LGHNA, CDR2 YSLEER. CDR3 sequence: CASSQARGPHETQYF. DNA of the CDR3: TGCGCCAGCAGCCAAGCGCGGGGACCTCACGAGACCCAGTACTTC.

This rearrangement joins TRBV5-4 to TRBJ1-3; D possibly corresponds to TRBD1 (5 bases). Germline loops: CDR1 SGHNT, CDR2 YYREEE (reference sequence). The CDR3 totals 14 residues. With 4 bases removed from V and 3 bases from J, the gap between germline ends came to 11 bases. In DNA form, the CDR3 reads TGTGCCAGCAGCCACCAGGGCCTTGGAAACACCATATATTTT. This sequence encodes CASSHQGLGNTIYF.

V usage is TRBV18 and J usage is TRBJ2-5; D is perhaps TRBD1 (6 bases). This CDR3 comprises 16 residues. The V end lost 3 bases, the J end lost 2 bases, and 16 bases lay between the germline ends. In germline, CDR1 is KGHSH, CDR2 LQKENI. Here the CDR3 reads CASSPKQGFGQETQYF. CDR3 in DNA: TGTGCCAGCTCACCGAAACAGGGATTCGGGCAAGAGACCCAGTACTTC.

V gene TRBV7-9 combines with J gene TRBJ2-7; tentative D call: TRBD2 (6 bases). Deletions cut 7 bases from V and 3 bases from J, with 19 bases between. The CDR3 has 15 residues. The germline V gene has CDR1 SEHNR and CDR2 FQNEAQ (reference sequence). In DNA, the CDR3 is TGTGCCAGCATCCTGGAGGGGTCCGGAATCTACGAGCAGTACTTC. Translation gives CASILEGSGIYEQYF.

The rearrangement links TRBV30 to TRBJ2-2; the match to TRBD2 covers 10 bases. Germline CDR1 and CDR2: GTSNPN and SVGIG (reference sequence). The V gene end was trimmed by 4 bases and the J gene end by 8 bases; junction bases not matched to a gene: 10. The CDR3 is 15 residues long. The CDR3 sequence is CAWTGTSAMIGELFF. The CDR3 DNA reads as TGTGCCTGGACCGGGACTAGCGCTATGATAGGGGAGCTGTTTTTT. Drawing the rest from reference TRBV30 and TRBJ2-2, the complete variable domain is SQTIHQWPATLVQPVGSPLSLECTVEGTSNPNLYWYRQAAGRGLQLLFYSVGIGQISSEVPQNLSASRPQDRQFILSSKKLLLSDSGFYLCAWTGTSAMIGELFFGEGSRLTVL.

This sequence joins TRBV6-5 and TRBJ1-2, with D possibly TRBD1 on 5 matching bases. This CDR3 has 15 amino acids. Per germline, CDR1 MNHEY and CDR2 SVGAGI. Trimming took 4 bases from V and 4 from J, leaving 16 bases between them. This CDR3 is CASSSNEGVSYGYTF. CDR3 coding DNA: TGTGCCAGCAGTTCCAATGAAGGGGTTAGCTATGGCTACACCTTC.

This clone was recorded only once. The chain is built from TRBV6-5 and TRBJ2-7; D is unclear. The V gene's germline CDR1 is MNHEY and CDR2 SVGAGI. This CDR3 is built from 13 residues. V shed 0 bases and J shed 1 base, with 4 bases lying between them. The CDR3 is CASSYSRSYEQYF. The CDR3 DNA follows: TGTGCCAGCAGTTACTCCAGGTCCTACGAGCAGTACTTC.

The chain employs TRBV6-5 and TRBJ2-7; D possibly corresponds to TRBD2 (6 bases). CDR1 is MNHEY, CDR2 SVGAGI, per germline. This CDR3 has 12 residues. Trimming stripped 11 bases from V and 2 bases from J, with 13 bases between. This chain's CDR3 is CAGRSYAYEQYF. CDR3 nucleotides: TGTGCCGGGAGGAGTTACGCCTACGAGCAGTACTTC.